This TCR beta chain was observed in a study of breast tumors, draining lymph nodes, adjacent tissues. Notes on the study in general: Tumor TCR diversity was below lymph nodes but above nontumor tissue. The lymph node origin of tumor T cells was framed as consistent with a hypothesis, not demonstrated.

Axillary draining lymph nodes of breast cancer patients supplied the node samples. The V gene's germline CDR1 is MNHNS and CDR2 SASEGT. Trimming at V came to 7 bases and at J to 6 bases, leaving 6 bases not matched to a gene. The CDR3 runs to 13 residues. TCRdb independently ran MiXCR on the multiplex PCR reads; one entry per CDR3 protein. The sample yields 200,000 to 250,000 distinct CDR3 sequences, 32% seen once. This clonotype was observed many times. Its antigen is unidentified. The sample was axillary lymph node tissue. This TCR was recovered from a female donor with breast cancer. Some clones in this sample may be carry-over from other donors' samples. The chain links TRBV6-1 to TRBJ2-7; 10 bases map to TRBD1. CDR3 residues: CASIMTGGLEQYF. CDR3 sequence (DNA): TGTGCCAGCATTATGACAGGGGGCCTCGAGCAGTACTTC.